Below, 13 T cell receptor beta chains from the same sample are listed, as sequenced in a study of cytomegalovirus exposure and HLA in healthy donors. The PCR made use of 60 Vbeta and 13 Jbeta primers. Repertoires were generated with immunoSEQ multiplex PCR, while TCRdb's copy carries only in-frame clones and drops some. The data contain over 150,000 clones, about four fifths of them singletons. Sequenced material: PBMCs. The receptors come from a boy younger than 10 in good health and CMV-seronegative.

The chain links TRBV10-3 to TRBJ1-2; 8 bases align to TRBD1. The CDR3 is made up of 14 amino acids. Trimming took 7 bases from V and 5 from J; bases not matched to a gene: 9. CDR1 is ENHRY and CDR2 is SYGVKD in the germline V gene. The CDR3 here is CAITTATGVYGYTF. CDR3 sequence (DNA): TGTGCCATCACGACGGCGACAGGGGTTTATGGCTACACCTTC.

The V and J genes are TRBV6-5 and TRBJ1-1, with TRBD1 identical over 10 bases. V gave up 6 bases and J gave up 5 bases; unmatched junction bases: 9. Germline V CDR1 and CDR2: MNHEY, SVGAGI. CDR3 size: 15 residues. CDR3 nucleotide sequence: TGTGCCAGCAGCCACCTCCTGGACAGGGGGACTGAAGCTTTCTTT. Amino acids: CASSHLLDRGTEAFF.

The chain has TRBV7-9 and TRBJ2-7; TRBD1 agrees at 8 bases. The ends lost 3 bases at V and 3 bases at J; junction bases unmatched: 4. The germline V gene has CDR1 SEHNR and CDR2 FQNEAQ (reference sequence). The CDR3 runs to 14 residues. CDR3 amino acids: CASSLAGQGYEQYF. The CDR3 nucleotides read TGTGCCAGCAGCTTGGCCGGACAGGGCTACGAGCAGTACTTC.

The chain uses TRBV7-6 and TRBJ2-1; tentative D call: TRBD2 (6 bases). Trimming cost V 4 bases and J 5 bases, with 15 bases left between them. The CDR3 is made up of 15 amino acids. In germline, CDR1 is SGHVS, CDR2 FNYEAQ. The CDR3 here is CASSYEGGLDNEQFF. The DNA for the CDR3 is TGTGCCAGCAGCTACGAAGGAGGGCTCGACAATGAGCAGTTCTTC. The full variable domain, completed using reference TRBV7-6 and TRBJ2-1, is GAGVSQSPRYKVTKRGQDVALRCDPISGHVSLYWYRQALGQGPEFLTYFNYEAQQDKSGLPNDRFSAERPEGSISTLTIQRTEQRDSAMYRCASSYEGGLDNEQFFGPGTRLTVL.

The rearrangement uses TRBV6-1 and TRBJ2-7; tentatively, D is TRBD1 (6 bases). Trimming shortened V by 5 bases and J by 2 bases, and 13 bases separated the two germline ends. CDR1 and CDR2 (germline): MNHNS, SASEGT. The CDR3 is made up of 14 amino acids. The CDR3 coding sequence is TGTGCCAGCAGTCATAACAGGGACACCTACGAGCAGTACTTC. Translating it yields CASSHNRDTYEQYF.

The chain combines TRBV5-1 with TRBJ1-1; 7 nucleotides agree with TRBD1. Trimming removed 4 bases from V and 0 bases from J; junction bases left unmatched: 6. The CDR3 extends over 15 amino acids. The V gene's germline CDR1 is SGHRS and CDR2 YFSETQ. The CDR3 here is CASSGTTGLNTEAFF. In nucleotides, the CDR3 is TGCGCCAGCAGCGGAACGACAGGGCTGAACACTGAAGCTTTCTTT.

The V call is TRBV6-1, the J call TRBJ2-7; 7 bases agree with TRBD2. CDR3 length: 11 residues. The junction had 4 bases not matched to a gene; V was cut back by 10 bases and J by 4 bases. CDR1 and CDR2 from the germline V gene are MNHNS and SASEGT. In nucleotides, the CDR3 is TGTGCCACCAGGGAGGGTTACGAGCAGTACTTC. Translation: CATREGYEQYF.

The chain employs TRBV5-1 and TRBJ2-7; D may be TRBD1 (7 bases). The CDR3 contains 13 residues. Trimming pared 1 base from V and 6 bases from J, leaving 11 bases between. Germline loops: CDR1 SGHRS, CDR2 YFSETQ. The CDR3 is CASSLRQGGEQYF. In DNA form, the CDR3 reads TGCGCCAGCAGCTTGCGACAGGGAGGCGAGCAGTACTTC.

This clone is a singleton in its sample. CDR3 bases: TGTGCCAGTAGTTTCCCAGGGGAGGAGACCCAGTACTTC. Protein sequence: CASSFPGEETQYF. This rearrangement joins TRBV19 to TRBJ2-5, with D possibly TRBD1 on 6 matching bases. The CDR3 sequence is 13 residues long. V was trimmed by 5 bases and J by 5 bases, leaving 12 bases between them. Germline V gene sequence: CDR1 LNHDA, CDR2 SQIVND (reference sequence).

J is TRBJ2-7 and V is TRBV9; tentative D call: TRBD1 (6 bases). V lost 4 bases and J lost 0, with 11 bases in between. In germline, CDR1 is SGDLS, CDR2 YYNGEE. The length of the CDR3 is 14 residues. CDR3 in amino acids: CASSPNRDSYEQYF. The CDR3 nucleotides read TGTGCCAGCAGCCCCAACAGGGACTCCTACGAGCAGTACTTC.

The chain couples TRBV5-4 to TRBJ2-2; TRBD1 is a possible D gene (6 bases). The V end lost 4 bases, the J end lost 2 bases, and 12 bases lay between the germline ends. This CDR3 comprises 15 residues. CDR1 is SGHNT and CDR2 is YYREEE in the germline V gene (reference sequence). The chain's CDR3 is CASSPGTPNTGELFF. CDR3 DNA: TGTGCCAGCAGCCCCGGGACACCTAACACCGGGGAGCTGTTTTTT. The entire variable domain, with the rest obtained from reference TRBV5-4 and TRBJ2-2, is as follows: ETGVTQSPTHLIKTRGQQVTLRCSSQSGHNTVSWYQQALGQGPQFIFQYYREEENGRGNFPPRFSGLQFPNYSSELNVNALELDDSALYLCASSPGTPNTGELFFGEGSRLTVL.

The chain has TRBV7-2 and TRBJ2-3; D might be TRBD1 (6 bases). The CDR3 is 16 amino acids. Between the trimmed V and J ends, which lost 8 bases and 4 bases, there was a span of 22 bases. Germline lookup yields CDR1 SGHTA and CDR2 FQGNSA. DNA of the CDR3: TGTGCCAGCGGATCCGCCCCAGGGGAGTGGGCAGATACGCAGTATTTT. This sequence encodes CASGSAPGEWADTQYF. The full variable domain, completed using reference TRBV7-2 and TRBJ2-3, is GAGVSQSPSNKVTEKGKDVELRCDPISGHTALYWYRQSLGQGLEFLIYFQGNSAPDKSGLPSDRFSAERTGGSVSTLTIQRTQQEDSAVYLCASGSAPGEWADTQYFGPGTRLTVL.

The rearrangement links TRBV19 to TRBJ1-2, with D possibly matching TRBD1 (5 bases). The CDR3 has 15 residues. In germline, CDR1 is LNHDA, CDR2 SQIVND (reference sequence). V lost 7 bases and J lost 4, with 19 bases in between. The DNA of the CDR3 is TGTGCCAGTACCCCTACGGGGGACCCATTCTATGGCTACACCTTC. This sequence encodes CASTPTGDPFYGYTF. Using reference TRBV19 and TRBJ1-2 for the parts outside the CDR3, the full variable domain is DGGITQSPKYLFRKEGQNVTLSCEQNLNHDAMYWYRQDPGQGLRLIYYSQIVNDFQKGDIAEGYSVSREKKESFPLTVTSAQKNPTAFYLCASTPTGDPFYGYTFGSGTRLTVV.